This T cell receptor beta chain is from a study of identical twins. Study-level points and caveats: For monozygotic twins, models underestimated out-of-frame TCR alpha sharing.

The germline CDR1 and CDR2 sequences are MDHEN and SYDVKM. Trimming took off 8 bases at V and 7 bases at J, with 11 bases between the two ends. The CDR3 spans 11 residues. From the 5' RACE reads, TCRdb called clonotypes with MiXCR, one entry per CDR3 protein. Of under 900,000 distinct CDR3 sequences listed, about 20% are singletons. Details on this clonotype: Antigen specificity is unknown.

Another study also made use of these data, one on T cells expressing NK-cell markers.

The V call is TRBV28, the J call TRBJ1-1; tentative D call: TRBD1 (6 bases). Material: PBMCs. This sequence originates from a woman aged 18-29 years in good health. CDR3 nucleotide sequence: TGTGCCAGCGGGGGGCGTATTGAAGCTTTCTTT. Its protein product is CASGGRIEAFF.